The entry that follows covers one TCR beta chain sequence. Germline CDR1 reads SEHNR; CDR2 reads FQNEAQ (reference sequence). The CDR3 runs 15 residues. J gave up 6 bases and V 5 bases, and 8 bases lay outside the gene matches. The sample comes from a study of liver allograft versus peripheral blood T cells. Study details: Comparative analysis was performed on T cell receptor repertoires from transplanted livers and from recipients' peripheral blood.

MiXCR, run by TCRdb on the reads, gives a single entry per CDR3 protein. In the table there are about 14,000 distinct CDR3 sequences, 20% to 25% of which are singletons. The chain uses TRBV7-9 and TRBJ1-4; 8 bases match TRBD1. The TCR was taken from a human patient who had a liver transplant. Some T cells may be graft donor cells. The CDR3: CASSPTTGGDEKLFF. The CDR3 region has the DNA TGTGCCAGCAGCCCTACTACAGGGGGGGATGAAAAACTGTTTTTT.